The next 9 T cell receptor beta chains were all read from a single sample in a study of beta chain features in type 1 diabetes (dated by TCRdb to between 2018 and 2020). Receptors were amplified or captured by the immunoSEQ multiplex PCR assay. The entire amount of isolated RNA was reverse transcribed using the High Capacity cDNA Reverse Transcription Kit, so the sequenced TCRB transcripts were expressed ones. What TCRdb holds here is the immuneACCESS table cut down to in-frame rearrangements. Part of the clones is not present; checked against another copy, under half of the missing clones reflect an unresolved V gene, and the others are unexplained. The sample yields about 900,000 clones; about a sixth were counted once. The biggest ten clones account for 0.02% to 0.03% of the sample. The specimen sequenced was naive CD4+ T cells from blood. The cell subset or site label, as the study defines it: true naive CD4+ T cells. Receptors originate from a woman between 18 and 30 years old in good health.

A few counts support this clone. This chain's CDR3 is CASSFTGRGYEQYF. CDR3 in DNA: TGCGCCAGCAGCTTCACAGGGAGAGGCTACGAGCAGTACTTC. The chain joins TRBV5-1 to TRBJ2-7, with a possible D match to TRBD1 (6 bases). V lost 2 bases, J lost 3 bases, and 12 bases lay in between. Germline V lookup: CDR1 SGHRS, CDR2 YFSETQ. This CDR3 region has 14 residues.

This clone was detected a few times. This rearrangement joins TRBV18 to TRBJ1-1; D not certain. This CDR3 comprises 14 residues. Germline V gene sequence: CDR1 KGHSH, CDR2 LQKENI. Trimming shortened V by 1 base and J by 5 bases, and 11 bases separated the two germline ends. The CDR3 loop reads CASSPRPSATEAFF. CDR3 DNA: TGTGCCAGCTCACCACGGCCGTCTGCTACTGAAGCTTTCTTT.

The V gene is TRBV6-1, the J gene TRBJ2-1; D may correspond to TRBD1 or TRBD2 (5 bases each). Looked up from germline, CDR1 is MNHNS and CDR2 is SASEGT. V gave up 1 base and J gave up 13 bases, with 14 bases separating them. The CDR3 is made up of 13 amino acids. The CDR3 sequence is CASSEVLRDVQFF. Written as DNA, the CDR3 is TGTGCCAGCAGTGAAGTCCTTCGGGACGTCCAGTTCTTC.

J is TRBJ2-5 and V is TRBV7-2; D unresolved. The CDR3 extends over 13 amino acids. V lost 1 base, J lost 13 bases, and 16 bases lay in between. Germline values: CDR1 SGHTA, CDR2 FQGNSA. The CDR3 here is CASSLGSRGIRYF. The CDR3 DNA reads as TGTGCCAGCAGCTTAGGGAGTCGAGGAATTCGGTACTTC.

This chain uses TRBV4-3 with TRBJ2-7, with 9 bases lining up with TRBD1. The J segment lost 2 bases and the V segment lost 3 bases, leaving 11 bases of the junction unmatched. Per germline, CDR1 LGHNA and CDR2 YSLEER. This CDR3 is built from 17 residues. The CDR3 nucleotides read TGCGCCAGCAGCCAGGAGTCCGGGACAGGGCTGACCTACGAGCAGTACTTC. Residues: CASSQESGTGLTYEQYF.

The rearrangement joins TRBV11-2 to TRBJ2-1, with D hard to call. The germline V and J ends were trimmed by 2 bases and 15 bases, with 20 bases remaining between them. Germline lookup yields CDR1 SGHAT and CDR2 FQNNGV. This CDR3 comprises 14 residues. The CDR3 DNA is TGTGCCAGCAGCTTAAATTCCTGGGAAAGGCGTACGTTCTTC. This translates into CASSLNSWERRTFF.

This clone has more than one count but fewer than ten. The J gene is TRBJ2-1, the V gene TRBV9; D is possibly TRBD2 (6 bases). The CDR3 has 17 amino acids. CDR1 and CDR2 (germline): SGDLS, YYNGEE. V gave up 4 bases and J gave up 0 bases, with 17 bases separating them. The CDR3 nucleotides read TGTGCCAGCAGCCCGGGACTCCAACGGAGCTCCTACAATGAGCAGTTCTTC. Encoded protein: CASSPGLQRSSYNEQFF.

The sample holds a few counts of this clone. This rearrangement joins TRBV28 to TRBJ2-1, with 7 bases lining up with TRBD1. This CDR3 contains 13 residues. V lost 1 base to trimming and J lost 16 bases; unmatched junction nucleotides: 10. Germline values: CDR1 MDHEN, CDR2 SYDVKM. Here the CDR3 DNA reads TGTGCCAGCAGTTTATCGCCCGGGACAGAGTTCTTCTTC. It encodes CASSLSPGTEFFF.

This clone was observed a few times. V and J are TRBV4-1 and TRBJ2-4; a possible D gene is TRBD1 (6 bases). The CDR3 sequence is 18 residues long. The V end lost 4 bases, the J end lost 2 bases, and 21 bases lay between the germline ends. Germline V CDR1 and CDR2: MGHRA, YSYEKL. The CDR3 reads CASSLFVRTDLTKNIQYF. The DNA for the CDR3 is TGCGCCAGCAGCCTCTTCGTCCGGACAGACCTTACCAAAAACATTCAGTACTTC.